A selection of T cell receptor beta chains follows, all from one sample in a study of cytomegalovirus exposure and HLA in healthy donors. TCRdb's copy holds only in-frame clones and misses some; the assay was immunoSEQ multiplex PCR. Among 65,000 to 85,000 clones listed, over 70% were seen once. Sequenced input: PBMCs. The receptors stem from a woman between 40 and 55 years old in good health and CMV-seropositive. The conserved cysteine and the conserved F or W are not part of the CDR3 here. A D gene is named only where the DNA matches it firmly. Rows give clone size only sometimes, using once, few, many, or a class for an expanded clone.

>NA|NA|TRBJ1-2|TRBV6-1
ASSEGQGMLYGYT
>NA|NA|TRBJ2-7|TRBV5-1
ASSLEPEGGEQY
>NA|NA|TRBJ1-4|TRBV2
ASSEAGRGTEKLF
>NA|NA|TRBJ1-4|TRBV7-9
ASSSRRGPSGKLF
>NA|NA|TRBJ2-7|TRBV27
ASSLDQGPYEQY
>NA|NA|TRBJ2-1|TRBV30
AWVTRASYNEQF
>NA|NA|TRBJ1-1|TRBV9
ASSVVRGNTEAF
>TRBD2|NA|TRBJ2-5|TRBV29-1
SVKAGGTGAQY
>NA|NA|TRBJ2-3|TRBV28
ASSSPRGASTDTQY
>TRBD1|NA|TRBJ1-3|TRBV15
ATSRARDRGYYSGNTIY
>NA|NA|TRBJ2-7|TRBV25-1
ASSESAGSTYEQY
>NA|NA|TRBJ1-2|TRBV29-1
SVKPPADSYGYT
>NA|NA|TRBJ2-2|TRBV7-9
ASSPTGTKNTGELF
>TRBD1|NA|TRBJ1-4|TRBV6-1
ASSGQGGTNEKLF
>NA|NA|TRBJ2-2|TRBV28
ASRGRAWSELF
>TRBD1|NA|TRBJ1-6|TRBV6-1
ASSEDSGGRSPLH
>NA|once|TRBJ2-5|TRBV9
ASSPRAGRETQY
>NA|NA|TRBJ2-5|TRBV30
AGSGQTQETQY
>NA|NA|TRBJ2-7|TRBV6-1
ASSERQTYEQY
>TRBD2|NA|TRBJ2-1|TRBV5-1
ASSLLTSGAPYNEQF
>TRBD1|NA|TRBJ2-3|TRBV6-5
ASSEPGGADTQY
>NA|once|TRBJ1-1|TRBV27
ASSPGWANTEAF
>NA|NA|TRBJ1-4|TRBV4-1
ASSQQTGTSGGLF
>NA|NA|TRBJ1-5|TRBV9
ASSVGEGRNQPQH
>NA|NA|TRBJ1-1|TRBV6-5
ASSLSTRNTEAF
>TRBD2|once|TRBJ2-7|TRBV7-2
ASSLMGLASYEQY
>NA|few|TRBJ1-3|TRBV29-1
SAEASGNTIY
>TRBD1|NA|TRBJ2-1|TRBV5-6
ASSKDRGDNEQF
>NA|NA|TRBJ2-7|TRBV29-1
SGGGTNEQY
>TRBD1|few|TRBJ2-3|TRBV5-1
ASSSGTGVTDTQY
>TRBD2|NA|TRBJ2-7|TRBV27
ASSSVREGHHEQY
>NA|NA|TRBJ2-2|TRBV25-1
ASSELLLAGTGELF
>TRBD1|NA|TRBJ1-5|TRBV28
ASSLGTGLGNQPQH
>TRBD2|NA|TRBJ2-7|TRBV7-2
ASSLARTSVRVSSYEQY
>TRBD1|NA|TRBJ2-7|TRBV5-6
ASSLGGTGGYEQY
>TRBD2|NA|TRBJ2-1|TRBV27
ASSPGTTPNNEQF
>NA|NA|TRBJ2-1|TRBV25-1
ASSELRVQAGGEQF
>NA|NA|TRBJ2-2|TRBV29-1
SVSKGWPQGPGELF
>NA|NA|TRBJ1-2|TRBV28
ASGFDSYGYT
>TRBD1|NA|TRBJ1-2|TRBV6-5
ASSYLGQGYGYT
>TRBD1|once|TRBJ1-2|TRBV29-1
SVEQRDSLSDGYT
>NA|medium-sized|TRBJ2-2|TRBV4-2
ASSQVQGAGELF
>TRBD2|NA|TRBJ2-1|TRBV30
AWSPQTSGLYNEQF
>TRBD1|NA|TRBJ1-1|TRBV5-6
ASSLPDRDNEAF
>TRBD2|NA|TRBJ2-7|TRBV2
ASKAGGTKAYEQY
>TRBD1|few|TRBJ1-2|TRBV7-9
ASSLTGQEANYGYT
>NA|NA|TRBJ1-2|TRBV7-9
ASSAGQTGNYGYT
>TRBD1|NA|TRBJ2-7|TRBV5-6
ASSFGTGLYEQY
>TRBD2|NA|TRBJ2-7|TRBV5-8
ANRRRGGEQY
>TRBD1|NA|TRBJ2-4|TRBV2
ASLTGTGDEEDKNIQY
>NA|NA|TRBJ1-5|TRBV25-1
ASSRPGGRYSNQPQH
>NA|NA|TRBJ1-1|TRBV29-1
SVAGGIGAF
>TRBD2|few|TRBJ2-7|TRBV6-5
ASSRASGRNEQY